These 24 T cell receptor beta chains were sequenced from one sample in a study of T cells expressing NK-cell markers. No DNA is given; TCRdb re-called the 5' RACE reads and lists each CDR3 protein once. The sample has about 160,000 distinct CDR3 sequences, and its top ten clones hold 20%. Sequences were obtained from blood T cells: a sorted CD56 or NKG2C T cell subset, CD4+ or CD8+ T cells, or bulk PBMC T cells (not recorded which). Receptors were obtained from a man aged 18-69 years in good health.

CDR3 protein: CASSPLAGGLDEQFF. The chain is built from TRBV19 and TRBJ2-1; TCRdb picks TRBD2, but there is no DNA to check that call. This CDR3 region has 15 residues. CDR1 is LNHDA, CDR2 SQIVND, per germline (reference sequence).

The chain employs TRBV28 and TRBJ2-3; with no DNA, the TCRdb D assignment of TRBD2 cannot be verified. CDR3 length: 15 amino acids. Germline lookup yields CDR1 MDHEN and CDR2 SYDVKM. The CDR3 protein is CASSSLAGTLDTQYF.

The rearrangement joins TRBV7-9 to TRBJ2-3. The CDR3 covers 16 residues. Germline lookup yields CDR1 SEHNR and CDR2 FQNEAQ (reference sequence). The CDR3: CASSSLETGNTDTQYF.

The CDR3 here is CAIASGLNTGELFF. The chain uses TRBV27 and TRBJ2-2; TCRdb outputs TRBD2, but without DNA this stays unchecked. The germline V gene has CDR1 MNHEY and CDR2 SMNVEV (reference sequence). The CDR3 totals 14 residues.

The V and J genes are TRBV4-2 and TRBJ2-5; TCRdb lists TRBD1, though no DNA is available to test this call. CDR3 length equals 17 residues. Germline V gene lookup returns CDR1 LGHNA and CDR2 YNFKEQ. The CDR3 reads CASSQEYRDREEETQYF.

V is TRBV12-3 or TRBV12-4 and J is TRBJ2-1; TCRdb outputs TRBD1, but without DNA this stays unchecked. The CDR3 spans 16 residues. CDR3 loop: CASSLGTPLSYNEQFF.

This rearrangement joins TRBV25-1 to TRBJ1-1. The CDR3 runs to 15 residues. Germline lookup yields CDR1 MGHDK and CDR2 SYGVNS. CDR3: CASSVRSDIGTEAFF.

The chain employs TRBV5-1 and TRBJ2-7; the D gene TCRdb calls, TRBD1, cannot be checked with no DNA. CDR1 SGHRS and CDR2 YFSETQ come from the germline V gene. The CDR3 covers 15 residues. The CDR3: CASSEDRGLVREQYF.

This rearrangement joins TRBV13 to TRBJ2-7; the TCRdb D gene call, TRBD1, has no DNA to confirm it. Germline CDR1 is PRHDT and CDR2 is FYEKMQ (reference sequence). The CDR3 extends over 14 amino acids. This chain's CDR3 is CASSLQSGYYEQYF.

The chain has TRBV29-1 and TRBJ1-2; TCRdb selects TRBD1, and the lack of DNA leaves this call unchecked. The germline V gene has CDR1 SQVTM and CDR2 ANQGSEA. CDR3 size: 11 residues. The CDR3 sequence is CSVDQGGGYTF.

The chain uses TRBV29-1 and TRBJ1-2. Germline V gives CDR1 SQVTM, CDR2 ANQGSEA. This CDR3 comprises 12 residues. The CDR3 region is CSVEGPNYGYTF.

This chain links TRBV5-5 with TRBJ2-2; TCRdb's D call of TRBD2 is untestable without DNA. Germline CDR1 and CDR2: SGHKS and YYEKEE (reference sequence). CDR3 length: 15 residues. The CDR3 reads CASSSQRGGTGELFF.

V and J are TRBV28 and TRBJ1-1; TCRdb's D call of TRBD1 is untestable without DNA. Germline values: CDR1 MDHEN, CDR2 SYDVKM. This CDR3 has 15 residues. Here the CDR3 reads CASSPQTGANTEVFF.

The rearrangement joins TRBV7-6 to TRBJ2-3; TCRdb outputs TRBD2, but without DNA this stays unchecked. The CDR3 has 16 amino acids. Germline V gene data show CDR1 as SGHVS and CDR2 as FNYEAQ. The CDR3 loop reads CASSLAAGGPADTQYF.

V is TRBV4-1 and J is TRBJ2-1; no DNA is available, so the TRBD2 call from TCRdb remains unchecked. CDR1 MGHRA and CDR2 YSYEKL come from the germline V gene. The CDR3 length is 17 residues. The CDR3 loop is CASSQPTSGGFYNEQFF.

The genes are TRBV12-3 or TRBV12-4 and TRBJ1-1; TCRdb's D call, TRBD1, is unchecked because there is no DNA. The CDR3 spans 13 residues. CDR3 residues: CASSQGGGSEAFF.

This chain joins TRBV5-6 and TRBJ1-1; the TCRdb call, TRBD1, lacks DNA for checking. Germline V gives CDR1 SGHDT, CDR2 YYEEEE. The CDR3 contains 14 residues. Here the CDR3 reads CASSGGQGFPQAFF.

J is TRBJ2-3 and V is TRBV3-1; TCRdb proposes TRBD1, but this gene call is untestable without DNA. The CDR3 is 15 amino acids. Germline V gives CDR1 LGHDT, CDR2 YNNKEL (reference sequence). Here the CDR3 reads CASSQVARVTDTQYF.

The rearrangement links TRBV5-5 to TRBJ2-7; TCRdb gives TRBD1 as the D gene, but with no DNA this cannot be confirmed. Germline V lookup: CDR1 SGHKS, CDR2 YYEKEE (reference sequence). This CDR3 comprises 14 residues. This CDR3 is CASSRRGDSYEQYF.

The chain employs TRBV27 and TRBJ1-4. The germline V gene has CDR1 MNHEY and CDR2 SMNVEV (reference sequence). CDR3 length: 14 amino acids. CDR3 sequence reads: CASSLAATNEKLFF.

The chain has TRBV7-3 and TRBJ2-7. The CDR3 has 14 amino acids. Per the germline V gene, CDR1 is SGHTA and CDR2 is FQGTGA. The CDR3 reads CASSLTGSLDEQYF.

The rearrangement joins TRBV27 to TRBJ2-7; TCRdb's D gene call, TRBD2, goes unchecked for lack of DNA. In germline, CDR1 is MNHEY, CDR2 SMNVEV (reference sequence). This CDR3 region has 12 residues. The CDR3 sequence: CASSYSRQKLYF.

The V call is TRBV7-9, the J call TRBJ2-5; TCRdb calls TRBD1, which cannot be checked without DNA. This CDR3 spans 15 amino acids. Germline CDR1 and CDR2: SEHNR and FQNEAQ (reference sequence). The CDR3 loop is CASSPPGTVKKTQYF.

The genes are TRBV5-8 and TRBJ1-6; there is no DNA to check the TCRdb D call of TRBD1. The CDR3 has 15 residues. The germline V gene has CDR1 SGHTS and CDR2 YDEGEE. The CDR3 is CASSLDRAGNSPLHF.